This T cell receptor beta chain was recovered during a study of control samples from healthy donors and cancer patients. The data were produced by immunoSEQ multiplex PCR, yet TCRdb's version contains in-frame clones alone and is incomplete. The data contain 350,000 to 450,000 clones, 75% to 95% of them seen just once; the ten biggest clones take up 5.5% to 8%. The V gene end was trimmed by 2 bases and the J gene end by 2 bases; junction bases not matched to a gene: 4. Germline V gene data show CDR1 as MDHEN and CDR2 as SYDVKM. The CDR3 loop spans 16 amino acids. The chain is built from TRBV28 and TRBJ1-5; 9 bases are shared with TRBD1. The sample comprised PBMCs. The receptor comes from a man aged 35 to 55 with head and neck cancer. CDR3: CASSLHRTGGNQPQHF. For the CDR3, the DNA is TGTGCCAGCAGTTTACATCGGACAGGGGGCAATCAGCCCCAGCATTTT.